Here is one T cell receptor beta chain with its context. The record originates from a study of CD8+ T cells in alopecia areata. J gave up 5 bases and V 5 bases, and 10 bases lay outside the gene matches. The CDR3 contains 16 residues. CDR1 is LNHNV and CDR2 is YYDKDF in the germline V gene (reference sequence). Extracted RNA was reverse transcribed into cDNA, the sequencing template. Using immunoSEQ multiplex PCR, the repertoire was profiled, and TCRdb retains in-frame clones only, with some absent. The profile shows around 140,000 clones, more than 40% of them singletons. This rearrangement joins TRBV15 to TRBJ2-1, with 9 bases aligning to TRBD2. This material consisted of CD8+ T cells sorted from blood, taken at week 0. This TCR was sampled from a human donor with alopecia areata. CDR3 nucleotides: TGTGCCACCAGCGAGGGGGCGGGGGGGACAAACAATGAGCAGTTCTTC. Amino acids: CATSEGAGGTNNEQFF. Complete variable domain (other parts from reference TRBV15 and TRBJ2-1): DAMVIQNPRYQVTQFGKPVTLSCSQTLNHNVMYWYQQKSSQAPKLLFHYYDKDFNNEADTPDNFQSRRPNTSFCFLDIRSPGLGDTAMYLCATSEGAGGTNNEQFFGPGTRLTVL.